Listed below are T cell receptor beta chains from one sample, sequenced in a study of blood T cell repertoires in COVID-19. Produced via immunoSEQ multiplex PCR; TCRdb's table is partial and in-frame only. This sample has nearly 350,000 clones; more than 70% occur once, and the top ten carry about 7.3%. Sequencing was performed on peripheral blood. The origin of the receptors is a woman between 65 and 79 years old with COVID-19, enrolled during active disease. The CDR3 runs from the conserved cysteine through the conserved F or W.

j_gene | v_gene | CDR3aa
TRBJ2-5 | TRBV9 | CASSVGLAGGFRETQYF
TRBJ2-7 | TRBV28 | CASSIQGSSYEQYF
TRBJ2-7 | TRBV6-2/TRBV6-3 | CASSVSGGPSYEQYF
TRBJ1-1 | TRBV14 | CASSQVGGGTEAFF
TRBJ2-7 | TRBV30 | CAWGLAGASSYEQYF
TRBJ1-1 | TRBV4-3 | CASSQDGAWGTEAFF
TRBJ2-7 | TRBV5-1 | CASSLESGGASDEQYF
TRBJ1-1 | TRBV5-4 | CASSLRGGNTEAFF
TRBJ2-1 | TRBV4-3 | CASSQGPAGASYNEQFF
TRBJ1-1 | TRBV7-2 | CASSPQGSDTEAFF
TRBJ2-3 | TRBV19 | CASSIVRLAGGYTQYF
TRBJ2-7 | TRBV27 | CASSLREESYEQYF
TRBJ2-3 | TRBV15 | CATSRDRGSQYF
TRBJ1-3 | TRBV10-2 | CASSEDSPSGNTIYF
TRBJ2-1 | TRBV3-1/TRBV3-2 | CASSLLDSYNEQFF
TRBJ1-1 | TRBV2 | CASSEAGQGARTEAFF
TRBJ1-5 | TRBV19 | CASSYRGRGHQPQHF
TRBJ1-3 | TRBV19 | CASSAGTGWGNTIYF
TRBJ1-1 | TRBV5-1 | CASSINPDRTGTEAFF
TRBJ2-1 | TRBV6-5 | CASSYSGAGVYNEQFF
TRBJ1-1 | TRBV4-1 | CASSPTGETEAFF
TRBJ1-6 | TRBV11-2 | CASSRDRLTSYNSPLHF
TRBJ1-2 | TRBV29-1 | CSVEDLGGAEGYTF
TRBJ1-2 | TRBV7-8 | CASSLGQGKGYTF
TRBJ1-1 | TRBV5-5 | CASSSLQGHTEAFF
TRBJ1-1 | TRBV12-3/TRBV12-4 | CASTWNTEAFF
TRBJ2-2 | TRBV5-1 | CASSLGTGPSTGELFF
TRBJ2-7 | TRBV6-6 | CASSYRTGNGYEQYF
TRBJ2-7 | TRBV14 | CASSQGQGSEQYF
TRBJ2-2 | TRBV9 | CASSVASGGAGTGELFF
TRBJ1-1 | TRBV27 | CASSATVNTEAFF
TRBJ2-7 | TRBV10-3 | CAIAGAQGGEQYF
TRBJ1-4 | TRBV6-5 | CASSYDRDSEKLFF
TRBJ2-5 | TRBV3-1/TRBV3-2 | CASSQEPTGSQYF
TRBJ2-5 | TRBV28 | CASSLFSSGSDETQYF
TRBJ2-1 | TRBV6-5 | CASTWTGYNEQFF
TRBJ1-2 | TRBV5-6 | CASSGGQGHANYGYTF
TRBJ2-6 | TRBV27 | CASSYQISGANVLTF
TRBJ2-7 | TRBV12-1 | CASSFPPSGGSHDGEYF
TRBJ2-2 | TRBV3-1/TRBV3-2 | CASSQVQGGELFF
TRBJ1-5 | TRBV28 | CASSPGQGSNQPQHF